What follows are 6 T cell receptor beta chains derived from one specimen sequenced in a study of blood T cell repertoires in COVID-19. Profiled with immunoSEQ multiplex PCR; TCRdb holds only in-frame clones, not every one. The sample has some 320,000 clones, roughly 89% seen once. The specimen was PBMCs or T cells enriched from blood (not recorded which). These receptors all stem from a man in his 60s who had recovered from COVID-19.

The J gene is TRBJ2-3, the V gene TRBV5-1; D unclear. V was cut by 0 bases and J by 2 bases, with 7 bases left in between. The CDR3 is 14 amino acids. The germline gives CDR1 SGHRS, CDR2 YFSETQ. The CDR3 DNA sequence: TGCGCCAGCAGCTTGGGTAGTACCACAGATACGCAGTATTTT. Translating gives CASSLGSTTDTQYF. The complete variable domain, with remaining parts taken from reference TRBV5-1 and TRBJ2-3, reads KAGVTQTPRYLIKTRGQQVTLSCSPISGHRSVSWYQQTPGQGLQFLFEYFSETQRNKGNFPGRFSGRQFSNSRSEMNVSTLELGDSALYLCASSLGSTTDTQYFGPGTRLTVL.

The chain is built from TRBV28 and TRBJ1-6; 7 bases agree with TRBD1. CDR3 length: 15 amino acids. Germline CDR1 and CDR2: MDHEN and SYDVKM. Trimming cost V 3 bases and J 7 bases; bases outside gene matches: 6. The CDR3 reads CASSFIGTANSPLHF. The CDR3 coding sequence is TGTGCCAGCAGTTTTATTGGGACAGCCAATTCACCCCTCCACTTT.

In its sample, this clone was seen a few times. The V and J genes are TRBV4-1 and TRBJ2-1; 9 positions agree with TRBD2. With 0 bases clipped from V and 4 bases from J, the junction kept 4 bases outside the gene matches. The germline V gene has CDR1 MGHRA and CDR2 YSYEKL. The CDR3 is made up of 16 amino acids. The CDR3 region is CASSQDPLAGYNEQFF. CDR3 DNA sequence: TGCGCCAGCAGCCAAGATCCACTAGCGGGTTACAATGAGCAGTTCTTC.

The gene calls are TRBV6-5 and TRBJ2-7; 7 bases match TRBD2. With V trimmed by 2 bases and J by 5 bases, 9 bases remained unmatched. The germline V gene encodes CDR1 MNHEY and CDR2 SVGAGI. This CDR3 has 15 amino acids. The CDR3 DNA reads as TGTGCCAGCAGTTACGGGAGGGGAGGGGTTCACGAGCAGTACTTC. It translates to CASSYGRGGVHEQYF.

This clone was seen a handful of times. The DNA for the CDR3 is TGTGCCACCAGTGATAGACTAGCGGGAGCGATCGGGGAGCTGTTTTTT. The encoded protein is CATSDRLAGAIGELFF. The chain uses TRBV24-1 and TRBJ2-2; 12 nucleotides line up with TRBD2. CDR1 is KGHDR, CDR2 SFDVKD, per germline. The CDR3 totals 16 residues. J was trimmed by 7 bases and V by 3 bases; bases with no gene match: 5.

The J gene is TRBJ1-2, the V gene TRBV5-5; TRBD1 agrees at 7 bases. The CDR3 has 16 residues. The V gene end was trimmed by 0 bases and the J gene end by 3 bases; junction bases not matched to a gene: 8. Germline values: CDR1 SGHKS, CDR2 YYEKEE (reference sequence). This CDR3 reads CASSLGLDRVDYGYTF. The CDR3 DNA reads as TGTGCCAGCAGCTTGGGACTCGACAGGGTGGACTATGGCTACACCTTC.